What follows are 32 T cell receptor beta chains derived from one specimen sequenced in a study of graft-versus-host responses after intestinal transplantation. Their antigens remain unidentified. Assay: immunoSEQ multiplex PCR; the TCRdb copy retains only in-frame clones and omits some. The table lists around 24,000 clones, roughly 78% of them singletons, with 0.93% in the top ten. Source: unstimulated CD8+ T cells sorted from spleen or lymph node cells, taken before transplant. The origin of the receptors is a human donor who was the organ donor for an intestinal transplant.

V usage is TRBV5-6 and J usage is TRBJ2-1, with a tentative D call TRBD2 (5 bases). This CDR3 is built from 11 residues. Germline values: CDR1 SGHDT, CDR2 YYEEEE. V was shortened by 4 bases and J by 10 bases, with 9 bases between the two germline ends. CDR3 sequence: CASSPGREQFF. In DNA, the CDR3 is TGTGCCAGCAGCCCGGGAAGGGAGCAGTTCTTC.

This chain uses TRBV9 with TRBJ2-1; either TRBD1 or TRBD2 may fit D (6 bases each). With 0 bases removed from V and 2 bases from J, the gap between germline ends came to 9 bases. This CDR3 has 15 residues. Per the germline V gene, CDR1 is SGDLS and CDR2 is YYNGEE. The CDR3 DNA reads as TGTGCCAGCAGCGTAGGGGGGGCTGCCTACAATGAGCAGTTCTTC. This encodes CASSVGGAAYNEQFF.

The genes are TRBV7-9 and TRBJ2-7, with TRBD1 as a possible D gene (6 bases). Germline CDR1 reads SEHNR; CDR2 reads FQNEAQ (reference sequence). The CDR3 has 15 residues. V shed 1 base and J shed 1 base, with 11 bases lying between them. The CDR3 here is CASSLGDRLSYEQYF. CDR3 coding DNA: TGTGCCAGCAGCTTAGGCGACAGGTTATCCTACGAGCAGTACTTC.

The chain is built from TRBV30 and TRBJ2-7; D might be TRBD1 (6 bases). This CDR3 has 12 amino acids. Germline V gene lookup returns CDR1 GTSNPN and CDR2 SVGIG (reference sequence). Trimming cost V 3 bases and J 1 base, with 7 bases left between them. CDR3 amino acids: CAWRRGSYEQYF. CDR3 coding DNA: TGTGCCTGGAGGAGGGGGTCCTACGAGCAGTACTTC.

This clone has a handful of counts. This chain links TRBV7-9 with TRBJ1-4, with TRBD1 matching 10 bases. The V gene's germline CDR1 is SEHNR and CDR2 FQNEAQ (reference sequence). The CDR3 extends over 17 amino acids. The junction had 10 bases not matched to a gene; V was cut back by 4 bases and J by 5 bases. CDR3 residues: CASSSAGQGLPNEKLFF. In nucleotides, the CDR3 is TGTGCCAGCAGCTCAGCGGGACAGGGGTTGCCAAATGAAAAACTGTTTTTT.

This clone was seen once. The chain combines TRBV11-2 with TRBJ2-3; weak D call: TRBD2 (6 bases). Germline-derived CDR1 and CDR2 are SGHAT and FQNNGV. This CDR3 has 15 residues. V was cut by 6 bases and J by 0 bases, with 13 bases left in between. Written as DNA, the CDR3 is TGTGCCAGCAGACTTAGCGGTACTAGCACAGATACGCAGTATTTT. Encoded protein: CASRLSGTSTDTQYF.

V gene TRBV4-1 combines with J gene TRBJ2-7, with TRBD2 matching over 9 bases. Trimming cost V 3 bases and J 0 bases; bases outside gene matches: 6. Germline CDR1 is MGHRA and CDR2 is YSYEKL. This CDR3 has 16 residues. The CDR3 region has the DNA TGCGCCAGCAGCCAGGGTAGCGGGGGCCCCTCCTACGAGCAGTACTTC. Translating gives CASSQGSGGPSYEQYF.

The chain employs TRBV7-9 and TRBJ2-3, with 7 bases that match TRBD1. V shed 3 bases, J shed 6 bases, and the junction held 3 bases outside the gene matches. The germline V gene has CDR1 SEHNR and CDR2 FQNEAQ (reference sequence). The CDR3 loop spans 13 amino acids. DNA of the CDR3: TGTGCCAGCAGCTTTGGACAGGTCGATACGCAGTATTTT. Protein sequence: CASSFGQVDTQYF.

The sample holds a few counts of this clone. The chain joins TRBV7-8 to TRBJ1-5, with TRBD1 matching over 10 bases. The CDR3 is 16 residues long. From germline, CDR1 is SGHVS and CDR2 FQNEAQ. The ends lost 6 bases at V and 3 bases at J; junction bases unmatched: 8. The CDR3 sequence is CASSRGGTGVNQPQHF. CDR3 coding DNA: TGTGCCAGCAGTCGGGGGGGGACAGGGGTCAATCAGCCCCAGCATTTT.

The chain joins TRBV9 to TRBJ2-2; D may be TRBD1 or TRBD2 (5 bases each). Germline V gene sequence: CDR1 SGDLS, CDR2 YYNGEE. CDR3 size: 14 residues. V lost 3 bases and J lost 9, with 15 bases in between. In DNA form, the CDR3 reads TGTGCCAGCAGCGCCCCCGGGGCCATCAGGGAGCTGTTTTTT. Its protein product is CASSAPGAIRELFF. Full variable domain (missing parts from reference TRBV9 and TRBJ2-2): DSGVTQTPKHLITATGQRVTLRCSPRSGDLSVYWYQQSLDQGLQFLIQYYNGEERAKGNILERFSAQQFPDLHSELNLSSLELGDSALYFCASSAPGAIRELFFGEGSRLTVL.

CDR3 DNA sequence: TGCGCCAGCAGAACAAGGTGGGGACAGAACTCCTACGAGCAGTACTTC. It translates to CASRTRWGQNSYEQYF. V gene TRBV5-1 combines with J gene TRBJ2-7, with 7 bases fitting TRBD1. The V gene end was trimmed by 5 bases and the J gene end by 0 bases; junction bases not matched to a gene: 11. Per the germline V gene, CDR1 is SGHRS and CDR2 is YFSETQ. The CDR3 length is 16 residues.

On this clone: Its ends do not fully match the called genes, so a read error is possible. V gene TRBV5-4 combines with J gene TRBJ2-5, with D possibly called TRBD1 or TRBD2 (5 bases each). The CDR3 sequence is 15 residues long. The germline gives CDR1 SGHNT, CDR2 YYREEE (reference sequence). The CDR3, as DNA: TGTTCCAGCAGCTATGGGGACGGCGGTCAAGAGACCCAGTACTTC. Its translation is CSSSYGDGGQETQYF.

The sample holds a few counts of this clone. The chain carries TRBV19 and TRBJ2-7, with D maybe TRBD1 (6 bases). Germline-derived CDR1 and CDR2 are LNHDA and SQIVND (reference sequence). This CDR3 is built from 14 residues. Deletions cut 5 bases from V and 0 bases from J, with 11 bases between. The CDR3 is CASSSRDTSYEQYF. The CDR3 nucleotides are TGTGCCAGTAGTTCCCGGGACACCTCCTACGAGCAGTACTTC.

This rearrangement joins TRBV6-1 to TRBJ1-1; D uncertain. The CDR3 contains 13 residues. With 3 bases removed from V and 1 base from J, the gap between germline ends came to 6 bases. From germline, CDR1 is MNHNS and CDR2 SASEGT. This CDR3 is CASSDSPNTEAFF. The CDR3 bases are TGTGCCAGCAGTGACAGCCCGAACACTGAAGCTTTCTTT.

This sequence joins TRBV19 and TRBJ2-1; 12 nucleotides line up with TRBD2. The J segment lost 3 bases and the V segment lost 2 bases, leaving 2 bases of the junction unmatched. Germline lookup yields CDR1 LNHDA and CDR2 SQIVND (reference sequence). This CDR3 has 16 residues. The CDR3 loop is CASSIPTSGSYNEQFF. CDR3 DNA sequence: TGTGCCAGTAGTATACCGACTAGCGGGAGCTACAATGAGCAGTTCTTC. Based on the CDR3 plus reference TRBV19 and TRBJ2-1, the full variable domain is DGGITQSPKYLFRKEGQNVTLSCEQNLNHDAMYWYRQDPGQGLRLIYYSQIVNDFQKGDIAEGYSVSREKKESFPLTVTSAQKNPTAFYLCASSIPTSGSYNEQFFGPGTRLTVL.

CDR3 residues: CASSFSDGRLAGGFYEQYF. DNA of the CDR3: TGTGCCAGCAGCTTTAGTGATGGGCGACTAGCGGGGGGATTCTACGAGCAGTACTTC. J is TRBJ2-7 and V is TRBV7-9; 13 nucleotides agree with TRBD2. The CDR3 spans 19 residues. From germline, CDR1 is SEHNR and CDR2 FQNEAQ (reference sequence). The V segment lost 3 bases and the J segment 3 bases; nucleotides outside the gene matches: 14.

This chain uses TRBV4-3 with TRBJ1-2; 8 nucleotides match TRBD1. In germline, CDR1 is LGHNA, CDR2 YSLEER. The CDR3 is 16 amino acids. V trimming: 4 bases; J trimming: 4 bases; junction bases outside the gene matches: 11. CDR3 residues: CASSPTQQGAGYGYTF. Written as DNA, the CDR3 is TGCGCCAGCAGCCCGACGCAGCAGGGGGCCGGCTATGGCTACACCTTC.

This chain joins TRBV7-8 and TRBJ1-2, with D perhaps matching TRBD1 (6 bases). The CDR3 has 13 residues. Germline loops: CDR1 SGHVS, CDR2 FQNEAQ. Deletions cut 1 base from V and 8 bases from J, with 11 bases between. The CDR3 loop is CASSLGGQGGYTF. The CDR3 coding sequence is TGTGCCAGCAGCTTAGGTGGTCAGGGGGGCTACACCTTC.

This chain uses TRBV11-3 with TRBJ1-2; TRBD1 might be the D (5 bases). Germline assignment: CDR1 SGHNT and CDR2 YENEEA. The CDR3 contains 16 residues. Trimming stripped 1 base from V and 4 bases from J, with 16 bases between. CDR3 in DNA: TGTGCCAGCAGCTTAGCCGAGGGGATTCTAGTCTATGGCTACACCTTC. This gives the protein CASSLAEGILVYGYTF.

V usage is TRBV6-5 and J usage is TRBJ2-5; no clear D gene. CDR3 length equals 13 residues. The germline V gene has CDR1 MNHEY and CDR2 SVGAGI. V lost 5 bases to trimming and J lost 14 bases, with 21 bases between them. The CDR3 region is CASSPGELNSFYF. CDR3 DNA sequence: TGTGCCAGCAGTCCCGGTGAACTGAACTCATTCTACTTC.

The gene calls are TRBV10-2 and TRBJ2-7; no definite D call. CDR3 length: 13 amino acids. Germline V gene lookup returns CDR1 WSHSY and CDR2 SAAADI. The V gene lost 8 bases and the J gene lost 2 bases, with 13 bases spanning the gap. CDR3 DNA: TGCGCCAGCGGGTCGGAAAATCCCTACGAGCAGTACTTC. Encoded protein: CASGSENPYEQYF.

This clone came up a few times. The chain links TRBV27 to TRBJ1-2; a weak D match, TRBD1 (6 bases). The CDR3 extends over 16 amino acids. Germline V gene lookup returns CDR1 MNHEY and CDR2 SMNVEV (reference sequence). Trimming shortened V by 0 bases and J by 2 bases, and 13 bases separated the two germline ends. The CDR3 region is CASSLSRGGRNYGYTF. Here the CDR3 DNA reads TGTGCCAGCAGTTTATCCCGCGGGGGGCGAAACTATGGCTACACCTTC.

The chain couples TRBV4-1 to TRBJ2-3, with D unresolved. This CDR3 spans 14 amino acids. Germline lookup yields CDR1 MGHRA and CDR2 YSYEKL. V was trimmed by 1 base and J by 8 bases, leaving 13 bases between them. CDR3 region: CASSQGELSLTQYF. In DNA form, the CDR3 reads TGCGCCAGCAGCCAAGGGGAACTCTCGCTTACGCAGTATTTT.

CDR3 sequence: CAWSSTGGADTQYF. As DNA, the CDR3 is TGTGCCTGGAGTTCGACAGGGGGGGCAGATACGCAGTATTTT. This chain connects TRBV30 to TRBJ2-3, with TRBD1 identical over 9 bases. Germline values: CDR1 GTSNPN, CDR2 SVGIG (reference sequence). The ends lost 2 bases at V and 4 bases at J; junction bases unmatched: 4. The CDR3 is made up of 14 amino acids.

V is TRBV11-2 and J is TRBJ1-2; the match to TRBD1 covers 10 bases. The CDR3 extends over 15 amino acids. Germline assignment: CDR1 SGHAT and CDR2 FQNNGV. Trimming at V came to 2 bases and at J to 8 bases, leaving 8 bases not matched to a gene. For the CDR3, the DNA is TGTGCCAGCAGCTTAATAGTTCGGACAGGGGGAGGCTACACCTTC. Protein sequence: CASSLIVRTGGGYTF.

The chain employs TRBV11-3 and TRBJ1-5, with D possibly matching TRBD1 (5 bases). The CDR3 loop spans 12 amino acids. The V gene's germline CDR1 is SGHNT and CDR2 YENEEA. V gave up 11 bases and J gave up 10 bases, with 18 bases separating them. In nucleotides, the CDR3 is TGTGCCGGTGGGGGGTCCGTTCGTCCCCAGCATTTT. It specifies CAGGGSVRPQHF.

The CDR3 DNA follows: TGTGCCAGTAGTATTACTCTTGGATATCATGGCTACACCTTC. It yields the protein CASSITLGYHGYTF. V is TRBV19 and J is TRBJ1-2; no reliable D call. This CDR3 has 14 amino acids. V lost 3 bases to trimming and J lost 6 bases, with 14 bases between them. CDR1 and CDR2 from the germline V gene are LNHDA and SQIVND (reference sequence).

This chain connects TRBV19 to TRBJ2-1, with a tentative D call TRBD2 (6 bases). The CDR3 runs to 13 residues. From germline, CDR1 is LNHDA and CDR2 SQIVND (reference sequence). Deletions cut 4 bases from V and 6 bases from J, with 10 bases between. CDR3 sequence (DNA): TGTGCCAGTAGTAAGGGACTCTTCAATGAGCAGTTCTTC. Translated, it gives CASSKGLFNEQFF.

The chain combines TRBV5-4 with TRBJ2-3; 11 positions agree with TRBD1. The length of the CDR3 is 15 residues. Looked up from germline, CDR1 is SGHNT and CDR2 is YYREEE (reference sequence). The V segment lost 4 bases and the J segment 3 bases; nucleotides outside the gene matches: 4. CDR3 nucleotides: TGTGCCAGCAGCCCGGACAGGGGGCGAACAGATACGCAGTATTTT. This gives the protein CASSPDRGRTDTQYF.

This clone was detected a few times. The DNA of the CDR3 is TGTGCCAGCATGGGGCAGGGGGACTCCTACGAGCAGTACTTC. This codes for CASMGQGDSYEQYF. This chain uses TRBV27 with TRBJ2-7; TRBD1 aligns across 7 bases. The CDR3 extends over 14 amino acids. Trimming took 7 bases from V and 0 from J; bases not matched to a gene: 6. Germline V gene data show CDR1 as MNHEY and CDR2 as SMNVEV (reference sequence).

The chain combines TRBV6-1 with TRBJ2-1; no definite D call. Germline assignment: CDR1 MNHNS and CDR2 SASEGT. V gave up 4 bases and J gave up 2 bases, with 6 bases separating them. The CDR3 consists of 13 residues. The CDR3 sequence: CASSGLAYNEQFF. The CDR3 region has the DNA TGTGCCAGCAGTGGGCTAGCCTACAATGAGCAGTTCTTC.

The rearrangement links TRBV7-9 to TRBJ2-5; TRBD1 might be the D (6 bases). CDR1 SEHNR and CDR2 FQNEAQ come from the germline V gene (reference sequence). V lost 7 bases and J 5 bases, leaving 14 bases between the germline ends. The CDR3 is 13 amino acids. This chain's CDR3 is CASTGQFWETQYF. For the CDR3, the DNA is TGTGCCAGCACCGGACAGTTTTGGGAGACCCAGTACTTC. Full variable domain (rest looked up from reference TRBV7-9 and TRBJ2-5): DTGVSQNPRHKITKRGQNVTFRCDPISEHNRLYWYRQTLGQGPEFLTYFQNEAQLEKSRLLSDRFSAERPKGSFSTLEIQRTEQGDSAMYLCASTGQFWETQYFGPGTRLLVL.